These T cell receptor beta chains were read from a single sample in a study of OX40 agonist ivuxolimab in advanced cancers. Using immunoSEQ multiplex PCR, the repertoire was profiled, and TCRdb retains in-frame clones only, with some absent. The sample consists of tens of thousands of clones, about 88% of them appearing once. The sequencing here drew on CD4+ or CD8+ T cells sorted from blood, taken in a trial of the OX40 agonist ivuxolimab. The origin of the receptors is an adult with an advanced solid tumor such as melanoma, head and neck, liver or kidney cancer. The CDR3 runs from the conserved cysteine through the conserved F or W. The order of the fields is J gene, D gene, CDR3 length, V gene, CDR3 protein. A D gene is named only where the DNA matches it firmly.

>TRBJ1-3|.|14|TRBV5-4
CASSLLGGGNTIYF
>TRBJ1-6|TRBD1|15|TRBV14
CASSIGTAGNSPLHF
>TRBJ2-7|.|13|TRBV11-2
CASSLVLLHEQYF
>TRBJ1-1|.|15|TRBV4-1
CASSHAAGRGTEAFF
>TRBJ2-5|TRBD1|16|TRBV6-6
CASSPNAGQGTKTQYF
>TRBJ1-1|.|16|TRBV30
CAWAFSGRGGRTEAFF
>TRBJ1-2|.|15|TRBV10-3
CAISERVRRTYGYTF
>TRBJ1-3|.|18|TRBV6-4
CASSDHPIRGGRRNTIYF
>TRBJ1-2|.|11|TRBV6-1
CATDRTGGYTF
>TRBJ2-7|.|14|TRBV30
CAWKGQLRSYEQYF
>TRBJ2-7|TRBD1|13|TRBV5-1
CASQGQDSYEQYF
>TRBJ1-3|.|13|TRBV10-1
CASRASSGNTIYF
>TRBJ1-6|.|15|TRBV6-1
CASSEAPENNSPLHF
>TRBJ2-5|TRBD2|15|TRBV28
CASSSLQVGGETQYF
>TRBJ1-1|.|15|TRBV6-5
CASSYSRSLDTEAFF
>TRBJ2-1|.|17|TRBV27
CASSSRGTPGAGNEQFF
>TRBJ2-5|TRBD1|15|TRBV28
CASRQDRGRVETQYF
>TRBJ2-7|.|16|TRBV5-4
CASSPLQGRGSYEQYF
>TRBJ1-2|.|13|TRBV6-1
CASSEAQGTGYTF
>TRBJ2-7|TRBD2|14|TRBV6-1
CASSHSGGGYEQYF
>TRBJ1-1|.|17|TRBV11-2
CASSLDLLQTKNTEAFF
>TRBJ1-1|.|13|TRBV6-1
CASSRGGWTEAFF
>TRBJ2-3|TRBD2|17|TRBV5-4
CAISGTSGQRSTDTQYF
>TRBJ2-1|.|15|TRBV6-1
CASSAGLIANNEQFF
>TRBJ2-5|.|14|TRBV6-6
CASSPRTSLATQYF
>TRBJ1-1|.|15|TRBV9
CASSVLAGTYTEAFF
>TRBJ2-7|TRBD1|15|TRBV6-5
CASSYGTGRGLEQYF
>TRBJ2-2|.|15|TRBV9
CASSVVDSFTGELFF
>TRBJ2-3|.|16|TRBV19
CASSILGRGDTDTQYF
>TRBJ2-5|TRBD2|16|TRBV19
CASSTWTSGGRETQYF
>TRBJ2-1|TRBD2|11|TRBV5-4
CASSFGTSMFF
>TRBJ1-2|.|16|TRBV4-3
CASSQVPTGTPYGYTF
>TRBJ1-5|.|11|TRBV28
CASSLREPQHF
>TRBJ2-4|.|13|TRBV15
CATSRQPGLPSNF
>TRBJ1-4|TRBD1|19|TRBV7-8
CASSLGRTGFSSTNEKLFF
>TRBJ1-1|.|13|TRBV5-1
CASSLARNTEAFF
>TRBJ2-2|.|13|TRBV28
CASKEGRPGELFF
>TRBJ2-1|TRBD2|19|TRBV5-4
CASSLEGLAGGYGLDEQFF
>TRBJ1-6|TRBD1|15|TRBV19
CASSIKTGWVSPLHF
>TRBJ1-2|.|13|TRBV27
CASSLGSGYGYTF
>TRBJ1-5|.|16|TRBV19
CASSTTGRIPNQPQHF
>TRBJ2-2|TRBD1|16|TRBV5-6
CASSLRRDRGTGELFF
>TRBJ2-5|.|13|TRBV5-1
CASSLEGEGTQYF
>TRBJ2-6|.|15|TRBV5-1
CASSLNQPGANVLTF
>TRBJ1-2|TRBD1|14|TRBV6-5
CASSSGQGGSHYTF
>TRBJ2-2|TRBD1|15|TRBV30
CAWRIRDRNTGELFF
>TRBJ1-3|.|14|TRBV6-6
CASSYEGSGNTIYF
>TRBJ2-7|.|15|TRBV18
CASSPRTGVSYEQYF
>TRBJ2-1|TRBD2|15|TRBV7-2
CASSLWAGGNNEQFF
>TRBJ1-2|TRBD1|14|TRBV2
CASKPQDRVRGYTF
>TRBJ1-2|.|13|TRBV28
CATALLANYGYTF
>TRBJ1-5|.|15|TRBV21-1
CASNRDSIDNQPQHF
>TRBJ1-2|.|17|TRBV14
CASSQGLWWSEHYGYTF
>TRBJ1-5|TRBD1|17|TRBV5-1
CASSFFPGQGMNQPQHF
>TRBJ2-2|.|15|TRBV5-1
CASSLRGVNTGELFF